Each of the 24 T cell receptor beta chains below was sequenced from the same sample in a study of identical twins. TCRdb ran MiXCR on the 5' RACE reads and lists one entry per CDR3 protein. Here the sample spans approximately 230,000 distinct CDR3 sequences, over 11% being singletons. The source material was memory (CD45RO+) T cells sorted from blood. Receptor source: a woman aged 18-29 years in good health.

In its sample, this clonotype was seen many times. CDR3 residues: CASSSSGAWYTDTQYF. The CDR3 DNA sequence: TGTGCCAGCAGTTCGTCCGGGGCGTGGTACACAGATACGCAGTATTTT. The V call is TRBV6-5, the J call TRBJ2-3; D may match TRBD1 or TRBD2 (5 bases each). CDR3 length: 16 amino acids. Between the trimmed V and J ends, which lost 4 bases and 2 bases, there was a span of 16 bases. CDR1 and CDR2 from the germline V gene are MNHEY and SVGAGI.

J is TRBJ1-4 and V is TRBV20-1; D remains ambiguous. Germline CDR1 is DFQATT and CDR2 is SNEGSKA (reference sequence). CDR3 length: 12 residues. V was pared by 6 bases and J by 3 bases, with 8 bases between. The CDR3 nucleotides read TGCAGTGCGTGGGGTCCTAATGAAAAACTGTTTTTT. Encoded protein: CSAWGPNEKLFF.

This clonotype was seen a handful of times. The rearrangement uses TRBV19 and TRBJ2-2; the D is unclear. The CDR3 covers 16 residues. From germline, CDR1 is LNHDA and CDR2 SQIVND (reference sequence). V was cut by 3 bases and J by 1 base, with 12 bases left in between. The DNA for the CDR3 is TGTGCCAGTAGTATGATTCCGATACTGAACACCGGGGAGCTGTTTTTT. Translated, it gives CASSMIPILNTGELFF.

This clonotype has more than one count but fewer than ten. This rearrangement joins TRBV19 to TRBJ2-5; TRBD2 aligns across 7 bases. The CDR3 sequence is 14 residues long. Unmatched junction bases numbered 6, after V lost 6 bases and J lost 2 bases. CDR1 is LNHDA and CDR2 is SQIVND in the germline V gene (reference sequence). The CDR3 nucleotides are TGTGCCAGTAGCAACCTGGGACTACAAGAGACCCAGTACTTC. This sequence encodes CASSNLGLQETQYF.

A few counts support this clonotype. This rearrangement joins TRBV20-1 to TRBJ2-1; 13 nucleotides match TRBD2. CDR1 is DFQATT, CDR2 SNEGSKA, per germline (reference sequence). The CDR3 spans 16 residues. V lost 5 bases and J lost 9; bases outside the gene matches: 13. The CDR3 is CSAQGRLAGGWGEQFF. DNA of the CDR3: TGCAGTGCTCAAGGTCGACTAGCGGGAGGTTGGGGTGAGCAGTTCTTC.

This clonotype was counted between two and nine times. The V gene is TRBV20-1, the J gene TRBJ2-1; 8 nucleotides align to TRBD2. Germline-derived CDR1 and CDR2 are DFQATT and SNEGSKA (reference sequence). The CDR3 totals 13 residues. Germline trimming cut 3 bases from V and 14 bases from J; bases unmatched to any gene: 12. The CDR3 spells CSASNGREMGKFF. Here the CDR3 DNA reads TGCAGTGCTAGTAACGGGAGGGAGATGGGGAAGTTCTTC.

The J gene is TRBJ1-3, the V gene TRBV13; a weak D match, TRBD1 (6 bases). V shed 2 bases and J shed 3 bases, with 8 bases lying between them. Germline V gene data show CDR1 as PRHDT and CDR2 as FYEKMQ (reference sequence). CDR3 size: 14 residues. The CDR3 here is CASSLYRDGNTIYF. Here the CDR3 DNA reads TGTGCCAGCAGCTTATACAGGGATGGAAACACCATATATTTT.

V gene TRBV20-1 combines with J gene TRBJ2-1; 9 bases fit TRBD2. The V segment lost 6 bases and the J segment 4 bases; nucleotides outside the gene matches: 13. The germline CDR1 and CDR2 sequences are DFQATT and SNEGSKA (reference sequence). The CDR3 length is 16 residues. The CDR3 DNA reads TGCAGTGCCTCAAGAGAGACTAGCGGAAAATACAATGAGCAGTTCTTC. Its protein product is CSASRETSGKYNEQFF.

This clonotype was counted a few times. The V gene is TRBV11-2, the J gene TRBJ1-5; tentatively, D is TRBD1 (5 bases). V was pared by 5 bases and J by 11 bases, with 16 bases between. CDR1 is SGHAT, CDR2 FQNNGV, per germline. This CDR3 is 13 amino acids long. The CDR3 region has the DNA TGTGCCAGCAGCCCCTCCCCGGGGGGGTCCCAGCATTTT. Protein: CASSPSPGGSQHF.

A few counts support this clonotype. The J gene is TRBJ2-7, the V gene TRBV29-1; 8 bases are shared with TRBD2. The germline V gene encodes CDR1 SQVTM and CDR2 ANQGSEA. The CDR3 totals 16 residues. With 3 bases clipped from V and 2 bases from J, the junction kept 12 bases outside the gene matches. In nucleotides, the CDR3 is TGCAGCGTTGATACGGGACTAGTGGGACGTGCCTACGAGCAGTACTTC. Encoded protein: CSVDTGLVGRAYEQYF.

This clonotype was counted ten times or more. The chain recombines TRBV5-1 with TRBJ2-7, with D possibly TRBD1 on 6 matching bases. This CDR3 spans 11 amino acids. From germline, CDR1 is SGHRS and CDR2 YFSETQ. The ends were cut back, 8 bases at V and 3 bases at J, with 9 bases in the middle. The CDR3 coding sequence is TGCGCCAGTCGGGACATCTACGAGCAGTACTTC. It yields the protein CASRDIYEQYF.

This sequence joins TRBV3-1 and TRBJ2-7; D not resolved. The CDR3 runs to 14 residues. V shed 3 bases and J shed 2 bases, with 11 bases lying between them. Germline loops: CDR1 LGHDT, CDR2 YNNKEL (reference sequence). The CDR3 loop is CASSHRTTTYEQYF. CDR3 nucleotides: TGTGCCAGCAGCCACAGGACGACCACCTACGAGCAGTACTTC.

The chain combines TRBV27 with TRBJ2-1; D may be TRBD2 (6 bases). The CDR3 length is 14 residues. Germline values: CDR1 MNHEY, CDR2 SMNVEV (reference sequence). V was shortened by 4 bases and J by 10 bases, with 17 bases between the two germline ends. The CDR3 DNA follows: TGTGCCAGCAGTTCCTCCCAGCGGGCAAACGAGCAGTTCTTC. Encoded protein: CASSSSQRANEQFF.

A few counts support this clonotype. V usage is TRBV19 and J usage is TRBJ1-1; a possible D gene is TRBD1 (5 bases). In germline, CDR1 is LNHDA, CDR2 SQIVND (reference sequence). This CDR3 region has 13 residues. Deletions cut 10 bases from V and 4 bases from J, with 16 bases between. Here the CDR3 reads CATSQAQGTEAFF. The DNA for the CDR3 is TGTGCCACTTCCCAGGCGCAGGGCACTGAAGCTTTCTTT.

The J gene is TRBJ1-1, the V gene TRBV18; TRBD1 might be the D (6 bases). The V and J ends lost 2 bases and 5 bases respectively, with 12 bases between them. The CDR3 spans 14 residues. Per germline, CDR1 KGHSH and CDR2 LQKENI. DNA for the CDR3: TGTGCCAGCTCACCAGCAGGGGCGGGAACTGAAGCTTTCTTT. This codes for CASSPAGAGTEAFF.

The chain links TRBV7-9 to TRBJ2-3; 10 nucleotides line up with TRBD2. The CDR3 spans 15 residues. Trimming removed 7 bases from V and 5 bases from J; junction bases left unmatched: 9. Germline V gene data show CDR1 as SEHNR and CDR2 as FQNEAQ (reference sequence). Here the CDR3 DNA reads TGTGCCAGCACCATGAGGGCTAGCGGGAGAGATACGCAGTATTTT. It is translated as CASTMRASGRDTQYF.

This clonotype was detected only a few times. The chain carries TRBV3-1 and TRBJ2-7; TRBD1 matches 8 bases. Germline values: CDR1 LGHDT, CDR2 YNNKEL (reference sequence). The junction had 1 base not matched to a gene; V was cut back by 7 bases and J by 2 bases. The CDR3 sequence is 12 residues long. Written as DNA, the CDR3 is TGTGCCAGCAAACAGGGGGCCTACGAGCAGTACTTC. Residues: CASKQGAYEQYF.

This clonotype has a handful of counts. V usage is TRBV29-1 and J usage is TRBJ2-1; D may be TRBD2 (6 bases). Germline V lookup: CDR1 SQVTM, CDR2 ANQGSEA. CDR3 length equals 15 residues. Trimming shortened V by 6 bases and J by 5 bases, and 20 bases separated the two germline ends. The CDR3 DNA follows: TGCAGCGTGGCAGATTCGCGGGACGGCGACAATGAGCAGTTCTTC. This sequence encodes CSVADSRDGDNEQFF.

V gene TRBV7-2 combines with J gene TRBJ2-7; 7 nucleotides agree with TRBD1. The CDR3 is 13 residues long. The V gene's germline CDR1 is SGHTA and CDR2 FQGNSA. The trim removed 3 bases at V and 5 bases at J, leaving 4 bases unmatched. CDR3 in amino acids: CASSFKGGDEQYF. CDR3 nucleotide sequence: TGTGCCAGCAGCTTTAAAGGGGGCGACGAGCAGTACTTC.

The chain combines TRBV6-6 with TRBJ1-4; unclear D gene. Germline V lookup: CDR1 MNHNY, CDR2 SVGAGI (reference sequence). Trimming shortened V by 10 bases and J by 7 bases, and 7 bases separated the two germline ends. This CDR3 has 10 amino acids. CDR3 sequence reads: CATLGEKLFF. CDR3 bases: TGTGCCACCTTAGGTGAAAAACTGTTTTTT.

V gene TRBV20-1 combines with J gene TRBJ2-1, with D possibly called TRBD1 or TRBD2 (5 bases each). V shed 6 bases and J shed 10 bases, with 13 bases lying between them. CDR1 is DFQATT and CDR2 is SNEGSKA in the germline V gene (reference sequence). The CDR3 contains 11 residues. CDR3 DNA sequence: TGCAGTGCGGGACGCGCAGGCGAGCAGTTCTTC. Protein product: CSAGRAGEQFF.

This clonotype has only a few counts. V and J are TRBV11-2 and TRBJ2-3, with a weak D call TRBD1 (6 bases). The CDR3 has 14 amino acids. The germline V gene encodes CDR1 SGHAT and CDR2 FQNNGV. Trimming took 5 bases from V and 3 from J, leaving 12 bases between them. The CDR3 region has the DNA TGTGCCAGCAGCGTCAACAGGGTAACAGATACGCAGTATTTT. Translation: CASSVNRVTDTQYF.

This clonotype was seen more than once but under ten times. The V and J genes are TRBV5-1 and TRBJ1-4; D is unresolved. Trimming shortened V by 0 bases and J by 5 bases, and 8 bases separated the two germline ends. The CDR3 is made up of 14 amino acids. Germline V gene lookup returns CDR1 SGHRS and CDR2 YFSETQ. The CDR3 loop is CASSLVGENEKLFF. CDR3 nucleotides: TGCGCCAGCAGCTTGGTAGGCGAGAATGAAAAACTGTTTTTT.

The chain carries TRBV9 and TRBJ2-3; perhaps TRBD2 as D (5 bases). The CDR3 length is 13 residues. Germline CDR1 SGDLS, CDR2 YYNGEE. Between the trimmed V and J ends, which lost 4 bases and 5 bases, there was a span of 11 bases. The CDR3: CASSPLAGDTQYF. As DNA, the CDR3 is TGTGCCAGCAGCCCCCTGGCGGGAGATACGCAGTATTTT.